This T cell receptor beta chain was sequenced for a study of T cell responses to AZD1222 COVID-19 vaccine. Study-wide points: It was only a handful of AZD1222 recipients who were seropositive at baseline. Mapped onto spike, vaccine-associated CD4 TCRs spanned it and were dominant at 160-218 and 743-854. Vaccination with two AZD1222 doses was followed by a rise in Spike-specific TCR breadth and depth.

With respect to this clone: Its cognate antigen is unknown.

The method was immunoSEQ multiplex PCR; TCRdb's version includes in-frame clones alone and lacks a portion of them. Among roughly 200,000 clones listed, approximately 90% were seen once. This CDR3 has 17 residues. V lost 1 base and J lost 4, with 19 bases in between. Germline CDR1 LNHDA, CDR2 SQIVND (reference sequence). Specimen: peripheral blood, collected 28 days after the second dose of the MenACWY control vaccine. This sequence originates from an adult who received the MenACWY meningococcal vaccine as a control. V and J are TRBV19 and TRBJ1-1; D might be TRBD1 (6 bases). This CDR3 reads CASSIGNRVYGGTEAFF. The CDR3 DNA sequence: TGTGCCAGTAGTATAGGGAACAGGGTATATGGGGGCACTGAAGCTTTCTTT.